The 13 T cell receptor beta chains presented below share a single source sample, sequenced in a study of T cells in tuberculosis. Thawed, overnight-rested PBMC were stained with GMM-loaded CD1B tetramer, viability dye and anti-CD3, then sorted. C32 glucose monomycolate from Rhodococcus equi was loaded onto the CD1B tetramers. The method was immunoSEQ multiplex PCR; TCRdb's version includes in-frame clones alone and lacks a portion of them. The sample records about 58,000 clones, 88% being singletons. Input material: CD1b-GMM tetramer-negative cells sorted from PBMCs. These receptors were taken from an adult woman with latent tuberculosis.

The chain combines TRBV18 with TRBJ2-7, with 7 bases lining up with TRBD1. Germline-derived CDR1 and CDR2 are KGHSH and LQKENI. This CDR3 spans 15 amino acids. V trimming: 3 bases; J trimming: 1 base; junction bases outside the gene matches: 6. The CDR3 nucleotides are TGTGCCAGCTCACCCGTGACAGGGAATTCCTACGAGCAGTACTTC. It encodes CASSPVTGNSYEQYF.

The V and J genes are TRBV7-2 and TRBJ1-6; D not resolved. This CDR3 has 14 residues. CDR1 is SGHTA, CDR2 FQGNSA, per germline. Trimming removed 2 bases from V and 7 bases from J, with 9 bases in between. The CDR3 bases are TGTGCCAGCAGCTTATTGCGGCTAAATTCACCCCTCCACTTT. This encodes CASSLLRLNSPLHF.

This chain links TRBV7-9 with TRBJ2-1; D uncertain. This CDR3 spans 15 amino acids. CDR1 and CDR2 from the germline V gene are SEHNR and FQNEAQ (reference sequence). The V end lost 5 bases, the J end lost 5 bases, and 16 bases lay between the germline ends. CDR3: CASSPRGVRDNEQFF. DNA for the CDR3: TGTGCCAGCAGCCCGCGAGGAGTACGGGACAATGAGCAGTTCTTC.

This clone was counted a few times. This chain uses TRBV30 with TRBJ2-7, with 8 bases aligning to TRBD2. Germline V CDR1 and CDR2: GTSNPN, SVGIG (reference sequence). J was trimmed by 3 bases and V by 0 bases; bases with no gene match: 4. The CDR3 spans 14 residues. The CDR3 spells CAWSVQSGSYEQYF. The CDR3 DNA sequence: TGTGCCTGGAGTGTACAGAGCGGGAGCTACGAGCAGTACTTC.

This chain connects TRBV4-2 to TRBJ2-2, with D maybe TRBD2 (6 bases). The CDR3 has 15 amino acids. The germline V and J ends were trimmed by 0 bases and 7 bases, with 12 bases remaining between them. Germline values: CDR1 LGHNA, CDR2 YNFKEQ. The CDR3 DNA is TGTGCCAGCAGCCAAGATGGAGGGCTTAGCGGGGAGCTGTTTTTT. Amino acid sequence: CASSQDGGLSGELFF.

The J gene is TRBJ2-4, the V gene TRBV5-6, with D maybe TRBD2 (5 bases). V lost 0 bases, J lost 1 base, and 11 bases lay in between. CDR3 size: 16 residues. Germline CDR1 reads SGHDT; CDR2 reads YYEEEE. In nucleotides, the CDR3 is TGTGCCAGCAGCTTGGGACCTCCTAGCGCCAAAAACATTCAGTACTTC. Amino acid sequence: CASSLGPPSAKNIQYF.

The chain uses TRBV14 and TRBJ1-1; 9 nucleotides match TRBD1. This CDR3 region has 15 residues. The J segment lost 0 bases and the V segment lost 4 bases, leaving 3 bases of the junction unmatched. CDR1 SGHDN and CDR2 FVKESK come from the germline V gene. The CDR3 here is CASSPWTGVNTEAFF. For the CDR3, the DNA is TGTGCCAGCAGCCCGTGGACAGGGGTGAACACTGAAGCTTTCTTT.

This chain uses TRBV29-1 with TRBJ2-2; TRBD1 agrees at 9 bases. CDR1 is SQVTM and CDR2 is ANQGSEA in the germline V gene. Trimming at V came to 4 bases and at J to 4 bases, leaving 7 bases not matched to a gene. This CDR3 has 15 residues. The CDR3 spells CSVVMGTGRTGELFF. In DNA form, the CDR3 reads TGCAGCGTTGTTATGGGGACAGGGCGCACCGGGGAGCTGTTTTTT.

This clone came up a few times. V gene TRBV28 combines with J gene TRBJ1-1; 8 positions match TRBD1. The CDR3 contains 12 residues. Germline trimming cut 7 bases from V and 5 bases from J; bases unmatched to any gene: 3. CDR1 is MDHEN, CDR2 SYDVKM, per germline. CDR3 coding DNA: TGTGCCAGCACCAGGGGGCGGACTGAAGCTTTCTTT. Its protein is CASTRGRTEAFF.

This chain connects TRBV19 to TRBJ2-5, with 8 bases that match TRBD1. The closer fit of TRBJ2-7 to the DNA end suggests the J call may be wrong. Germline assignment: CDR1 LNHDA and CDR2 SQIVND (reference sequence). The CDR3 spans 15 residues. CDR3 loop: CASSQGAGSSYEQYF. The CDR3 nucleotides read TGTGCCAGTAGCCAGGGGGCCGGAAGCTCCTACGAGCAGTACTTC.

V and J are TRBV19 and TRBJ1-5; TRBD1 aligns across 9 bases. This CDR3 region has 16 residues. Germline V CDR1 and CDR2: LNHDA, SQIVND (reference sequence). V was pared by 0 bases and J by 7 bases, with 7 bases of the junction left unmatched. The CDR3 DNA reads as TGTGCCAGTAGTATAGAAAGGACAGGGGTTGGCCAGCCCCAGCATTTT. This encodes CASSIERTGVGQPQHF.

This chain joins TRBV4-3 and TRBJ2-1; TRBD2 aligns across 8 bases. V gave up 0 bases and J gave up 3 bases; unmatched junction bases: 1. The CDR3 has 15 amino acids. From germline, CDR1 is LGHNA and CDR2 YSLEER. This chain's CDR3 is CASSQETSGYNEQFF. The CDR3 nucleotides read TGCGCCAGCAGCCAAGAAACTAGCGGCTACAATGAGCAGTTCTTC.

V gene TRBV6-6 combines with J gene TRBJ2-7, with no clear D. The CDR3 has 12 residues. Trimming removed 0 bases from V and 2 bases from J, with 2 bases in between. Looked up from germline, CDR1 is MNHNY and CDR2 is SVGAGI (reference sequence). CDR3 DNA: TGTGCCAGCAGTTACTCCGCCTACGAGCAGTACTTC. Translated, it gives CASSYSAYEQYF.